The clone carrying this T cell receptor (beta chain) has a single count. Its antigen is unidentified. The sample originates from a study of T cell responses to AZD1222 COVID-19 vaccine. Study results and caveats: Reportedly, close to half of spike-specific TCRs are directed against unmutated variant regions. Spike as a whole was targeted by vaccine-associated CD4 TCRs, dominant at 160-218 and 743-854.

The repertoire was sequenced with immunoSEQ multiplex PCR; TCRdb's copy has only in-frame clones and lacks some. Among 80,000 or so clones, roughly nine tenths were seen once, and the ten largest hold 3% to 3.5%. V was shortened by 2 bases and J by 13 bases, with 12 bases between the two germline ends. The CDR3 runs 12 residues. The rearrangement uses TRBV12-3 or TRBV12-4 and TRBJ2-1, with unresolved D. This sequence was found in an adult who received the AZD1222 COVID-19 vaccine. This specimen was peripheral blood, taken 28 days after the second AZD1222 dose. The CDR3 spells CASSLSGALQFF. The CDR3 DNA reads as TGTGCCAGCAGTTTAAGTGGAGCTTTACAGTTCTTC.